What follows describes a single TCR beta chain. Its antigen is not known. This entry belongs to a study of T cell responses to AZD1222 COVID-19 vaccine. Study outcomes and limitations: At baseline, seropositivity was found in only a handful of AZD1222 recipients.

Germline CDR1 reads SGHTS; CDR2 reads YDEGEE. With V trimmed by 4 bases and J by 5 bases, 11 bases remained unmatched. The CDR3 runs 15 residues. The table came from immunoSEQ multiplex PCR; TCRdb's copy has only in-frame clones and leaves some out. The data contain about 190,000 clones, roughly nine tenths of them singletons. This chain connects TRBV5-8 to TRBJ1-2, with TRBD1 matching 7 bases. This sample comprised peripheral blood, obtained on day 0 of AZD1222 vaccination. This sequence was found in an adult in good health. CDR3 sequence: CASSDSRGSAYGYTF. DNA for the CDR3: TGTGCCAGCAGCGATAGCAGGGGGTCGGCGTATGGCTACACCTTC. The full variable domain, its missing parts supplied by reference TRBV5-8 and TRBJ1-2, is EAGVTQSPTHLIKTRGQQATLRCSPISGHTSVYWYQQALGLGLQFLLWYDEGEERNRGNFPPRFSGRQFPNYSSELNVNALELEDSALYLCASSDSRGSAYGYTFGSGTRLTVV.